What follows describes a single T cell receptor beta chain. Its matching antigen is unknown. Multiplex touch-down PCR with TRB-A/B primers amplified rearranged V-D-J TRB sequences. MiXCR was run by TCRdb on the multiplex PCR reads, yielding one entry per CDR3 protein. The sample lists approximately 11,000 distinct CDR3 sequences, roughly 29% occurring once. Amplification of TCR beta used genomic DNA extracted from peripheral blood. This specimen belongs to a study of T cell repertoires in aging, cancer and after chemotherapy. Study overall: Six age groups, ranging from 30 or younger to 70 or older, included the donors. Healthy donor repertoires were recorded over several months to years and showed clear clonal overlap.

This CDR3 has 12 amino acids. V lost 8 bases, J lost 7 bases, and 12 bases lay in between. Study conclusions and caveats: Compared with age-matched healthy donors, untreated hematological or solid cancer patients showed higher blood TCR clonality.

This chain uses TRBV12-3 or TRBV12-4 with TRBJ2-1, with D unclear. Sequencing was performed on blood. This TCR was sampled from a human donor in good health. The CDR3 loop reads CASSQTGNEQFF. The CDR3 DNA reads as TGTGCCAGCTCGCAGACTGGGAATGAGCAGTTCTTC.